This T cell receptor (beta chain) was sequenced during a study of cytomegalovirus exposure and HLA in healthy donors. The germline gives CDR1 LNHDA, CDR2 SQIVND (reference sequence). V was cut by 0 bases and J by 3 bases, with 9 bases left in between. CDR3 length equals 15 residues. It was with 60 Vbeta and 13 Jbeta primers that the PCR ran. TCRdb keeps only in-frame clones here, not all; method: immunoSEQ multiplex PCR. The top ten hold less than 45% of the sample, which has roughly 55,000 clones, over 65% seen once. The source material was PBMCs. The sequence was collected from a middle-aged man in good health and CMV-seropositive. V and J are TRBV19 and TRBJ1-5; D perhaps matches TRBD1 (6 bases). In DNA, the CDR3 is TGTGCCAGTAGTATAGATCGGACAGTCAATCAGCCCCAGCATTTT. This codes for CASSIDRTVNQPQHF.